Below, 23 T cell receptor beta chains from the same sample are listed, as sequenced in a study of human T cells and chemical hapten exposure. Time point described: patch test 3, about 24 weeks after DPC sensitization. Treatment: therapeutic diphenylcyclopropenone sensitization with weekly scalp DPC. In TCRdb, the RACE reads were re-called with MiXCR into one record per CDR3 protein. The table lists about 170,000 distinct CDR3 sequences, 25% to 35% of them singletons. This specimen was whole blood, taken in connection with sensitization to the hapten diphenylcyclopropenone (DPC). Source of these receptors: a woman in her late teens or twenties with alopecia areata. Some clones in this sample may be carry-over from other donors' samples.

This clonotype was counted once. The chain couples TRBV4-3 to TRBJ1-4; D is unclear. V was pared by 4 bases and J by 3 bases, with 15 bases between. CDR1 LGHNA and CDR2 YSLEER come from the germline V gene. This CDR3 is built from 16 residues. CDR3 amino acids: CASSRGGRGANEKLFF. CDR3 coding DNA: TGCGCCAGCAGCCGAGGTGGCCGCGGGGCTAATGAAAAACTGTTTTTT.

This clonotype was seen only once. The rearrangement joins TRBV21-1 to TRBJ2-7; no check of the table's D call, TRBD1, against the DNA was made. TRBV21-1 is a pseudogene. The CDR3 is 14 residues long. CDR3 coding DNA: TGTGCCAGCAGCTCAGGACAGAATCACTACGAGCAGTACTTC. Its translation: CASSSGQNHYEQYF.

In its sample, this clonotype was seen a few times. CDR3 DNA sequence: TGCAGCGCGTCACTAGCGGGAGGCACAGATACGCAGTATTTT. The encoded protein is CSASLAGGTDTQYF. The chain carries TRBV29-1 and TRBJ2-3; TRBD2 aligns across 11 bases. The germline V gene has CDR1 SQVTM and CDR2 ANQGSEA. This CDR3 spans 14 amino acids. V lost 7 bases, J lost 1 base, and 4 bases stayed unmatched.

The chain joins TRBV29-1 to TRBJ2-3, with D possibly matching TRBD2 (6 bases). Trimming shortened V by 6 bases and J by 6 bases, and 10 bases separated the two germline ends. The CDR3 has 11 residues. CDR1 is SQVTM and CDR2 is ANQGSEA in the germline V gene. CDR3 loop: CSVGRTDTQYF. DNA of the CDR3: TGCAGCGTCGGGAGAACCGATACGCAGTATTTT.

The sample holds a few counts of this clonotype. CDR3: CASSLVDTGTEAFF. CDR3 nucleotide sequence: TGTGCCAGCAGTTTAGTGGACACGGGCACTGAAGCTTTCTTT. The J gene is TRBJ1-1, the V gene TRBV28, with a tentative D call TRBD1 (5 bases). CDR1 MDHEN and CDR2 SYDVKM come from the germline V gene. The CDR3 length is 14 residues. V lost 2 bases, J lost 4 bases, and 11 bases lay in between. Together with reference TRBV28 and TRBJ1-1, the CDR3 gives the full variable domain: DVKVTQSSRYLVKRTGEKVFLECVQDMDHENMFWYRQDPGLGLRLIYFSYDVKMKEKGDIPEGYSVSREKKERFSLILESASTNQTSMYLCASSLVDTGTEAFFGQGTRLTVV.

This clonotype appeared a few times. The gene calls are TRBV5-6 and TRBJ2-1; D is unresolved. In germline, CDR1 is SGHDT, CDR2 YYEEEE. CDR3 length: 14 amino acids. V shed 4 bases and J shed 10 bases, with 18 bases lying between them. CDR3 nucleotide sequence: TGTGCCAGCAGCCCTGGTCCAACCCGACGGGAGCAGTTCTTC. Its protein is CASSPGPTRREQFF.

This clonotype was observed a few times. The V call is TRBV5-6, the J call TRBJ2-7; D remains ambiguous. CDR1 is SGHDT and CDR2 is YYEEEE in the germline V gene. The V and J ends lost 2 bases and 3 bases respectively, with 18 bases between them. This CDR3 is 16 amino acids long. The CDR3 protein is CASSFEGDPIYYEQYF. The CDR3 nucleotides are TGTGCCAGCAGCTTTGAAGGAGACCCTATCTACTACGAGCAGTACTTC.

This rearrangement joins TRBV6-6 to TRBJ1-5; D unresolved. Germline assignment: CDR1 MNHNY and CDR2 SVGAGI (reference sequence). This CDR3 is 13 amino acids long. The V gene lost 7 bases and the J gene lost 2 bases, with 9 bases spanning the gap. The CDR3 spells CASTRDRNQPQHF. The CDR3 DNA reads TGTGCCAGCACGAGGGATCGCAATCAGCCCCAGCATTTT.

The rearrangement links TRBV5-1 to TRBJ2-5; D remains ambiguous. Germline V gene sequence: CDR1 SGHRS, CDR2 YFSETQ. The CDR3 is 14 residues long. Trimming took 4 bases from V and 5 from J, leaving 15 bases between them. The CDR3 DNA reads TGCGCCAGCAGCAAGTTCCGGGCAGTTGAGACCCAGTACTTC. Protein product: CASSKFRAVETQYF. The whole variable domain, remainder taken from reference TRBV5-1 and TRBJ2-5, is KAGVTQTPRYLIKTRGQQVTLSCSPISGHRSVSWYQQTPGQGLQFLFEYFSETQRNKGNFPGRFSGRQFSNSRSEMNVSTLELGDSALYLCASSKFRAVETQYFGPGTRLLVL.

With respect to this clonotype: Possible read error: a much larger clone is one base away. The chain links TRBV29-1 to TRBJ1-1; D is undetermined. Germline V CDR1 and CDR2: SQVTM, ANQGSEA. Trimming stripped 0 bases from V and 1 base from J, with 0 bases between. The CDR3 covers 11 residues. The chain's CDR3 is CSVEENTEAFF. DNA of the CDR3: TGCAGCGTTGAAGAGAACACTGAAGCTTTCTTT. Complete variable domain (other parts from reference TRBV29-1 and TRBJ1-1): SAVISQKPSRDICQRGTSLTIQCQVDSQVTMMFWYRQQPGQSLTLIATANQGSEATYESGFVIDKFPISRPNLTFSTLTVSNMSPEDSSIYLCSVEENTEAFFGQGTRLTVV.

This clonotype has just a few counts. One end of the junction fails to match germline, which may point to a read error. The chain uses TRBV24-1 and TRBJ2-1; 8 nucleotides align to TRBD1. Germline-derived CDR1 and CDR2 are KGHDR and SFDVKD. The CDR3 sequence is 14 residues long. CDR3 DNA: TGTGCCACCAGTGATCCCGGACAGGGCAATAAGCAGTTCTTC. It specifies CATSDPGQGNKQFF.

The rearrangement links TRBV9 to TRBJ1-1; D is undetermined. The CDR3 covers 14 residues. Germline V lookup: CDR1 SGDLS, CDR2 YYNGEE. The V gene lost 6 bases and the J gene lost 2 bases, with 14 bases spanning the gap. CDR3 protein: CASNPLTLNTEAFF. In DNA form, the CDR3 reads TGTGCCAGCAACCCACTGACCCTTAACACTGAAGCTTTCTTT.

The V gene is TRBV12-3 or TRBV12-4, the J gene TRBJ2-5; D is unclear. The CDR3 is made up of 14 amino acids. V lost 5 bases, J lost 1 base, and 11 bases lay in between. The CDR3 DNA follows: TGTGCCAGCAGTCGCCCCGCTAGCCAAGAGACCCAGTACTTC. Translation gives CASSRPASQETQYF.

The rearrangement uses TRBV27 and TRBJ1-4, with unresolved D. CDR3 length: 14 residues. Trimming removed 1 base at V and 4 bases at J, with 7 bases between. Germline V gene lookup returns CDR1 MNHEY and CDR2 SMNVEV (reference sequence). DNA of the CDR3: TGTGCCAGCAGTTTATTGGGTCTTAATGAAAAACTGTTTTTT. Its protein is CASSLLGLNEKLFF. The full variable domain, rest sourced from reference TRBV27 and TRBJ1-4, is EAQVTQNPRYLITVTGKKLTVTCSQNMNHEYMSWYRQDPGLGLRQIYYSMNVEVTDKGDVPEGYKVSRKEKRNFPLILESPSPNQTSLYFCASSLLGLNEKLFFGSGTQLSVL.

The chain is built from TRBV2 and TRBJ1-5, with 8 bases that match TRBD1. This CDR3 spans 15 amino acids. V trimming: 3 bases; J trimming: 7 bases; junction bases outside the gene matches: 8. From germline, CDR1 is SNHLY and CDR2 FYNNEI. The CDR3 DNA reads as TGTGCCAGCAGTGAGTCAGGGGGCGCGGGCCAGCCCCAGCATTTT. Protein: CASSESGGAGQPQHF.

The rearrangement joins TRBV20-1 to TRBJ2-1, with 11 positions matching TRBD2. The CDR3 is made up of 14 amino acids. J lost 2 bases, V lost 5 bases, and 2 bases had no gene match. From germline, CDR1 is DFQATT and CDR2 SNEGSKA (reference sequence). The CDR3 DNA follows: TGCAGTGCTCTTAGCGGGAGGGCCTACAATGAGCAGTTCTTC. Its protein is CSALSGRAYNEQFF.

Only a few counts were recorded for this clonotype. The chain employs TRBV7-2 and TRBJ2-7; D may be TRBD2 (6 bases). This CDR3 has 15 amino acids. V gave up 5 bases and J gave up 2 bases, with 16 bases separating them. The germline CDR1 and CDR2 sequences are SGHTA and FQGNSA. The CDR3 sequence: CASSRDWDSAYEQYF. The CDR3 nucleotides read TGTGCCAGCAGCCGTGACTGGGACTCGGCCTACGAGCAGTACTTC.

In this sample, this clonotype turned up a few times. The V gene is TRBV6-2 or TRBV6-3, the J gene TRBJ1-2; possibly TRBD1 for D (5 bases). CDR1 is MNHEY, CDR2 SVGEGT, per germline. CDR3 length equals 12 residues. V dropped 8 bases and J dropped 2 bases, with 9 bases sitting between them. As DNA, the CDR3 is TGTGCCAGCGGGACTGCGAACTATGGCTACACCTTC. It yields the protein CASGTANYGYTF.

V is TRBV10-3 and J is TRBJ2-6; D is unclear. V lost 6 bases and J 0 bases, leaving 15 bases between the germline ends. The germline CDR1 and CDR2 sequences are ENHRY and SYGVKD. The CDR3 has 17 amino acids. As DNA, the CDR3 is TGTGCCATCAGCCCCGCGCGGCGGCTCTCTGGGGCCAACGTCCTGACTTTC. It specifies CAISPARRLSGANVLTF.

The rearrangement joins TRBV27 to TRBJ2-1; 10 bases align to TRBD2. The V gene end was trimmed by 2 bases and the J gene end by 4 bases; junction bases not matched to a gene: 2. The CDR3 runs to 15 residues. The germline gives CDR1 MNHEY, CDR2 SMNVEV (reference sequence). This chain's CDR3 is CASSLTSGKYNEQFF. CDR3 DNA sequence: TGTGCCAGCAGTTTAACTAGCGGGAAATACAATGAGCAGTTCTTC.

This clonotype was picked up a small number of times. This rearrangement joins TRBV2 to TRBJ1-5; TRBD1 might be the D (5 bases). CDR1 SNHLY and CDR2 FYNNEI come from the germline V gene. This CDR3 has 15 amino acids. Deletions cut 7 bases from V and 1 base from J, with 14 bases between. This chain's CDR3 is CASTGLVGSNQPQHF. The DNA of the CDR3 is TGTGCCAGCACGGGGCTGGTTGGCAGCAATCAGCCCCAGCATTTT.

At least ten counts were recorded for this clonotype. The V and J genes are TRBV9 and TRBJ1-1; D gene ambiguous. The V end was cut by 0 bases, the J end by 4 bases, with 10 bases between. The germline CDR1 and CDR2 sequences are SGDLS and YYNGEE. CDR3 length: 14 amino acids. In DNA, the CDR3 is TGTGCCAGCAGCGTAGGAGGACGGGGCACTGAAGCTTTCTTT. Translating gives CASSVGGRGTEAFF. The variable domain in full, completed from reference TRBV9 and TRBJ1-1, reads DSGVTQTPKHLITATGQRVTLRCSPRSGDLSVYWYQQSLDQGLQFLIQYYNGEERAKGNILERFSAQQFPDLHSELNLSSLELGDSALYFCASSVGGRGTEAFFGQGTRLTVV.

The table lists this clonotype with many counts. J is TRBJ2-1 and V is TRBV27, with D unresolved. Trimming removed 3 bases at V and 5 bases at J, with 5 bases between. Germline CDR1 is MNHEY and CDR2 is SMNVEV (reference sequence). The CDR3 is 12 amino acids. CDR3 nucleotides: TGTGCCAGCAGTTTGGTGGACAATGAGCAGTTCTTC. As protein: CASSLVDNEQFF.